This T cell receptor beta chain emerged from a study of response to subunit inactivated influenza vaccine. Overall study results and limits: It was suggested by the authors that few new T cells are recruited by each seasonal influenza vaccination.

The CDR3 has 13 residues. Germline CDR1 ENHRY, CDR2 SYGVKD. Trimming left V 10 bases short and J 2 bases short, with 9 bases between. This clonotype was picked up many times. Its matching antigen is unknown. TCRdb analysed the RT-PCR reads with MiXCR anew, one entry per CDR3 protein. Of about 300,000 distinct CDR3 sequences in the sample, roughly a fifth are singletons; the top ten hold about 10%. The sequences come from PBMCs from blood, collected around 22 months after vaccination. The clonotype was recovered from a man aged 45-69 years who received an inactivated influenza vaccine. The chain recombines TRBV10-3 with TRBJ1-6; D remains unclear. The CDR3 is CASQEPYNSPLHF. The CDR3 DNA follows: TGTGCCAGTCAGGAGCCCTATAATTCACCCCTCCACTTT.